These 6 T cell receptor beta chains were sequenced from one sample in a study of CD8+CD57+ T cells in acquired aplastic anemia. In patients chosen for sequencing, flow cytometry had shown CD8+CD57+ cell expansion. CDR3 and TCR beta VDJ profiling relied on a genomic DNA template. TCRdb reprocessed the reads with MiXCR, giving one entry per CDR3 protein. This table has 260,000 or so distinct CDR3 sequences, more than 40% appearing once. Sequenced material: sorted CD4+, CD8+, or CD8+CD57+ T cells (not recorded which) from PBMCs. These receptor sequences come from a human donor with aplastic anemia.

V gene TRBV2 combines with J gene TRBJ2-1, with 9 bases matching TRBD1. Germline V gives CDR1 SNHLY, CDR2 FYNNEI. The CDR3 is 14 amino acids. V lost 8 bases to trimming and J lost 6 bases; unmatched junction nucleotides: 8. The CDR3 sequence: CASGRDRAFNEQFF. DNA of the CDR3: TGTGCCAGCGGCCGGGACAGGGCCTTCAATGAGCAGTTCTTC.

The chain joins TRBV9 to TRBJ1-6, with 8 bases matching TRBD1. V was pared by 4 bases and J by 9 bases, with 12 bases of the junction left unmatched. Germline assignment: CDR1 SGDLS and CDR2 YYNGEE. This CDR3 is built from 16 residues. The CDR3 loop reads CASSPERQGLSSPLHF. CDR3 sequence (DNA): TGTGCCAGCAGCCCCGAAAGACAGGGGCTAAGTTCACCCCTCCACTTT.

The V and J genes are TRBV7-9 and TRBJ1-2; D unclear. Germline values: CDR1 SEHNR, CDR2 FQNEAQ (reference sequence). Trimming removed 6 bases at V and 7 bases at J, with 15 bases between. This CDR3 contains 13 residues. Here the CDR3 DNA reads TGTGCCAGCAGTCCTCCAGGAAGGGCTGGCTACACCTTC. Its translation is CASSPPGRAGYTF. The entire variable domain, with the rest obtained from reference TRBV7-9 and TRBJ1-2, is as follows: DTGVSQNPRHKITKRGQNVTFRCDPISEHNRLYWYRQTLGQGPEFLTYFQNEAQLEKSRLLSDRFSAERPKGSFSTLEIQRTEQGDSAMYLCASSPPGRAGYTFGSGTRLTVV.

This clonotype is a singleton in its sample. One base away lies a much larger clone, so this may be a sequencing read error. CDR3 loop: CASSAYRDTAIF. CDR3 nucleotides: TGTGCCAGCAGTGCATACAGGGATACAGCTATCTTT. The chain is built from TRBV6-1 and TRBJ1-1; the D gene is possibly TRBD1 (6 bases). In germline, CDR1 is MNHNS, CDR2 SASEGT. The CDR3 extends over 12 amino acids.

J is TRBJ2-1 and V is TRBV4-3, with D perhaps TRBD1 (6 bases). The V gene lost 4 bases and the J gene lost 4 bases, with 11 bases spanning the gap. There are 14 residues in the CDR3. Germline loops: CDR1 LGHNA, CDR2 YSLEER. The CDR3 protein is CASSPGQAYNEQFF. As DNA, the CDR3 is TGCGCCAGCAGCCCGGGACAAGCATACAATGAGCAGTTCTTC.

Many counts were recorded for this clonotype. CDR3 residues: CASSPRRNTEAFF. The DNA of the CDR3 is TGTGCCAGCAGCCCGCGGAGGAACACTGAAGCTTTCTTT. The chain employs TRBV14 and TRBJ1-1; D is uncertain. The V gene lost 4 bases and the J gene lost 1 base, with 7 bases spanning the gap. Per germline, CDR1 SGHDN and CDR2 FVKESK. The CDR3 runs 13 residues.